The T cell receptor (beta chain) described here comes from a study of blood T cell repertoires in COVID-19. Study at large: COVID-19 samples from acute and convalescent phases originated in the United States, Italy and Spain.

Sequencing was performed with immunoSEQ multiplex PCR; in TCRdb, only in-frame clones are kept and a portion is missing. The sample records 150,000 to 200,000 clones, around 83% being singletons. Looked up from germline, CDR1 is LGHNA and CDR2 is YSLEER. V lost 2 bases, J lost 0 bases, and 7 bases stayed unmatched. The CDR3 extends over 19 amino acids. The clonotype was recovered from a woman between 65 and 79 years old with COVID-19, enrolled during active disease. The chain joins TRBV4-3 to TRBJ2-6; 10 bases map to TRBD1. The sequenced material came from peripheral blood. The CDR3 spells CASSQPPGQGFSGANVLTF. The CDR3 bases are TGCGCCAGCAGCCAACCTCCGGGACAGGGGTTCTCTGGGGCCAACGTCCTGACTTTC.